This T cell receptor beta chain was retrieved from a study of CD8+ T cells in alopecia areata. Whole-study results and caveats: Scalp clonality and expanded CD8+ clones among the top 100 showed significant decreases with tofacitinib.

CDR1 is GTSNPN and CDR2 is SVGIG in the germline V gene (reference sequence). This CDR3 has 13 residues. RNA extraction was followed by reverse transcription into cDNA, which acted as the sequencing template. Produced via immunoSEQ multiplex PCR; TCRdb's table is partial and in-frame only. The sample has around 110,000 clones, roughly three fifths seen once. Treatment in this sample: oral pan-JAK inhibitor, 5-10 mg twice daily. Comments on this clone: Its matching antigen is unknown. At one end the junction does not follow the germline gene, possibly because of a read error.

This sequence joins TRBV30 and TRBJ1-1, with D tentatively TRBD1 (5 bases). The clonotype originates from a human donor with alopecia areata. The starting material was CD8+ T cells sorted from blood, obtained at week 24, from a patient treated with tofacitinib. CDR3 residues: CAWSVGGNTGAFF. As DNA, the CDR3 is TGTGCCTGGAGTGTTGGGGGTAACACTGGAGCTTTCTTT.